The clone carrying this T cell receptor (beta chain) was found once. This record comes from a study of cytomegalovirus exposure and HLA in healthy donors. Amplification used 60 Vbeta primers and 13 Jbeta primers. This table comes from immunoSEQ multiplex PCR, and its TCRdb copy is limited to in-frame clones, with some not included. The sample lists about 100,000 clones; under 80% were seen once. The V and J ends lost 5 bases and 2 bases respectively, with 13 bases between them. The germline gives CDR1 SGDLS, CDR2 YYNGEE. The CDR3 runs 15 residues. The chain uses TRBV9 and TRBJ2-2, with D tentatively TRBD1 (6 bases). Sequenced sample: PBMCs. This receptor was identified in a woman between 18 and 29 years old in good health and CMV-seropositive. CDR3 residues: CASSSTGANTGELFF. Written as DNA, the CDR3 is TGTGCCAGCAGTTCGACAGGCGCTAACACCGGGGAGCTGTTTTTT.